The entry below gives a single TCR beta chain sequence along with its context. What it binds is not known. Trimming at V came to 5 bases and at J to 7 bases, leaving 13 bases not matched to a gene. Germline assignment: CDR1 SGHAT and CDR2 FQDESV (reference sequence). CDR3 length: 15 residues. The starting material, over 8.5 ml of fresh peripheral blood, provided the PBMCs. TCR beta CDR3 amplification used RNA transcripts. The authors performed first-round RT-PCR with HTBI primers and then a second-round multiplex PCR. TCRdb itself ran the multiplex PCR reads through MiXCR, one entry per CDR3 protein. The table has about 740,000 distinct CDR3 sequences, approximately 40% seen once; the top ten hold 44%. The sample belongs to a study of Graves' ophthalmopathy and Graves' hyperthyroidism. Study-level points and caveats: It was with about 71% sensitivity and around 72% specificity that the model predicted ophthalmopathy progression.

The sequenced sample consisted of peripheral blood. This receptor was taken from an adult man with Graves' ophthalmopathy. The gene calls are TRBV11-1 and TRBJ2-7; 8 bases fit TRBD2. The CDR3 region is CASSPRRAGEGEQYF. The DNA of the CDR3 is TGTGCCAGCAGCCCGCGGAGAGCGGGAGAGGGTGAGCAGTACTTC.